This TCR beta chain emerged from a study of blood T cell repertoires in COVID-19. Study as a whole: Samples of COVID-19 (acute and convalescent) were obtained from the United States, Italy and Spain. The analysed material was cDNA or gDNA that came from T cells, B-cell-depleted T cells, or PBMCs.

The authors' processing: Counts of nucleated cells, estimated from reference gene primer amplification, were obtained. The assay was immunoSEQ multiplex PCR, and TCRdb's table has in-frame clones only and misses some. The V and J calls and clone size come from that table; D and trimming were worked out from the DNA. The table shows more than 95,000 clones, with roughly 85% occurring only once. The sequence was collected from a man aged 80 or over with active or convalescent COVID-19. Source material: peripheral blood.

The CDR3 sequence: CASSRQGVKDTEAFF. As DNA, the CDR3 is TGTGCCAGTAGCAGACAGGGCGTTAAGGACACTGAAGCTTTCTTT. This sequence joins TRBV19 and TRBJ1-1; 7 bases align to TRBD1. The CDR3 is 15 amino acids. Looked up from germline, CDR1 is LNHDA and CDR2 is SQIVND (reference sequence). V gave up 6 bases and J gave up 3 bases; unmatched junction bases: 10.